Listed below are T cell receptor beta chains from one sample, sequenced in a study of blood T cell repertoires in COVID-19. Method: immunoSEQ multiplex PCR; TCRdb's copy keeps in-frame clones and lacks some. The repertoire holds roughly 200,000 clones, about 90% seen once, with around 1.6% in the top ten. The sample consisted of peripheral blood. These receptors all stem from a man between 18 and 35 years old with active or convalescent COVID-19. Both conserved end residues are part of each CDR3. The D gene is left open where the match is weak. The size field is filled for only some rows; it gives once, few, many or a size class.

NA	TRBV3-1/TRBV3-2	TRBJ1-1	NA	TGTGCCAGCAGCCAAGGAGGGTCAGCTTTCTTT	CASSQGGSAFF
NA	TRBV7-8	TRBJ2-5	once	TGTGCCAGCAGCTTAGACTGGTCCGAGACCCAGTACTTC	CASSLDWSETQYF
TRBD2	TRBV3-1/TRBV3-2	TRBJ2-1	NA	TGTGCCAGCAGCCCACCTTTTCGGGGGGGGAATGAGCAGTTCTTC	CASSPPFRGGNEQFF
NA	TRBV6-2/TRBV6-3	TRBJ1-2	NA	TGTGCCAGCAGTTACGACGGAAAGGGGGAGCCGTTGGTTGGCTACACCTTC	CASSYDGKGEPLVGYTF
TRBD2	TRBV19	TRBJ2-7	NA	TGTGCCAGTAGCGGGACTAGCGGAAACGAGCAGTACTTC	CASSGTSGNEQYF
NA	TRBV19	TRBJ2-7	NA	TGTGCCAGTAGTATGCTCTCGGGGAAGCAGTACTTC	CASSMLSGKQYF
TRBD1	TRBV7-9	TRBJ1-2	NA	TGTGCCAGCAGCTTACCGGACAGGCGGGACTATGGCTACACCTTC	CASSLPDRRDYGYTF
TRBD2	TRBV7-9	TRBJ2-7	NA	TGTGCCAGCAGCTCCCTTAGCGGGGGGACACGCTACGAGCAGTACTTC	CASSSLSGGTRYEQYF
TRBD1	TRBV25-1	TRBJ1-3	NA	TGTGCCAGCAGACAGGGGGGGCCGATTGGAAACACCATATATTTT	CASRQGGPIGNTIYF
NA	TRBV19	TRBJ1-1	NA	TGTGCCAGTAGTAGTACAGTGAACACTGAAGCTTTCTTT	CASSSTVNTEAFF
NA	TRBV5-6	TRBJ2-1	once	TGTGCCAGCAGCTTGACTAGAATCTCCTACAATGAGCAGTTCTTC	CASSLTRISYNEQFF
NA	TRBV5-4	TRBJ1-1	NA	TGTGCCAGCAGCGACAAGACAGAAATGAACACTGAAGCTTTCTTT	CASSDKTEMNTEAFF
NA	TRBV5-1	TRBJ1-6	NA	TGCGCCAGCAGTTTCGGTGTTGTCTATAATTCACCCCTCCACTTT	CASSFGVVYNSPLHF
NA	TRBV4-2	TRBJ2-3	NA	TGTGCCAGCAGCCCCGACCCCGGGGCAGATACGCAGTATTTT	CASSPDPGADTQYF
NA	TRBV5-4	TRBJ1-1	NA	TGTGCCAGCAGCCGGGGGATGAACACTGAAGCTTTCTTT	CASSRGMNTEAFF
NA	TRBV28	TRBJ1-4	NA	TGTGCCAGCAGTTTCGCACAGGGTCTTGGGGAAAAACTGTTTTTT	CASSFAQGLGEKLFF
NA	TRBV6-5	TRBJ1-5	NA	TGTGCCAGCAGCTGGACACGGGAGAGCGAGCCCCAGCATTTT	CASSWTRESEPQHF
NA	TRBV15	TRBJ1-1	NA	TGTGCCACCAGCGTTACCAGGGGCGGGAACACTGAAGCTTTCTTT	CATSVTRGGNTEAFF
NA	TRBV11-1	TRBJ2-7	NA	TGTGCCAGCAGCCCGTCTTTAAACTCCTACGAGCAGTACTTC	CASSPSLNSYEQYF
NA	TRBV25-1	TRBJ1-5	few	TGTGCCAGCAGGCGGGACGGATACAATCAGCCCCAGCATTTT	CASRRDGYNQPQHF
NA	TRBV21-1	TRBJ2-1	NA	TGTGCCAGCAGCAAAGGGACTAGCAATGAGCAGTTCTTC	CASSKGTSNEQFF
TRBD2	TRBV19	TRBJ2-7	NA	TGTGCCAGTAGTATAACCGGGACTAGCAGCCACGAGCAGTACTTC	CASSITGTSSHEQYF
NA	TRBV4-1	TRBJ1-4	NA	TGCGCCAGCGCGGGCCAGGACCCAACTAATGAAAAACTGTTTTTT	CASAGQDPTNEKLFF
NA	TRBV5-4	TRBJ1-1	NA	TGTGCCAGCAGCCTGGGGCAGGGGAACATGAACACTGAAGCTTTCTTT	CASSLGQGNMNTEAFF
NA	TRBV30	TRBJ1-1	NA	TGTGCCTGGAGTGAAACTCCAGGGGACACTGAAGCTTTCTTT	CAWSETPGDTEAFF
TRBD1	TRBV3-1/TRBV3-2	TRBJ2-5	once	TGTGCCAGCAGCCCATGGGGACAGGAGGAGACCCAGTACTTC	CASSPWGQEETQYF
TRBD1	TRBV5-4	TRBJ1-2	NA	TGTGCCAGCAATGAACCAGGGGGAGGTGACTATGGCTACACCTTC	CASNEPGGGDYGYTF
TRBD2	TRBV14	TRBJ2-3	NA	TGTGCCAGCAGGACTAGCGGGAGAGAGGATACGCAGTATTTT	CASRTSGREDTQYF